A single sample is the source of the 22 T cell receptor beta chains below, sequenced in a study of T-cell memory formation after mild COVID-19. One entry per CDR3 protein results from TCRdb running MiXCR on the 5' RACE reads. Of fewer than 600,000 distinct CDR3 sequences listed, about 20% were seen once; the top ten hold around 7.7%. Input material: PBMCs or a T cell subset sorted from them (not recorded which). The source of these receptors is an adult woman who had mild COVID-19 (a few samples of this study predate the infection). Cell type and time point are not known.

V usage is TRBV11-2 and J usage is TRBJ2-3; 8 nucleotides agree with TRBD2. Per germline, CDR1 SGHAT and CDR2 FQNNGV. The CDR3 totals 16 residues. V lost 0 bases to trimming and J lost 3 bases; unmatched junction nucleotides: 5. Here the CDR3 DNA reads TGTGCCAGCAGCTTAGATATGGCTAGCGGGACAGATACGCAGTATTTT. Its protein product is CASSLDMASGTDTQYF.

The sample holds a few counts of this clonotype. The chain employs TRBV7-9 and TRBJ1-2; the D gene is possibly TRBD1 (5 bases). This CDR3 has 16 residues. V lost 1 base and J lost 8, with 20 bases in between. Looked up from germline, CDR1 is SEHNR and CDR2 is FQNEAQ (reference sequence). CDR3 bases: TGTGCCAGCAGCTTAGTCGAAGGTTTGGGGACGGCCGGCTACACCTTC. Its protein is CASSLVEGLGTAGYTF. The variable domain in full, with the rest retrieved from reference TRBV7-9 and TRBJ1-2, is DTGVSQNPRHKITKRGQNVTFRCDPISEHNRLYWYRQTLGQGPEFLTYFQNEAQLEKSRLLSDRFSAERPKGSFSTLEIQRTEQGDSAMYLCASSLVEGLGTAGYTFGSGTRLTVV.

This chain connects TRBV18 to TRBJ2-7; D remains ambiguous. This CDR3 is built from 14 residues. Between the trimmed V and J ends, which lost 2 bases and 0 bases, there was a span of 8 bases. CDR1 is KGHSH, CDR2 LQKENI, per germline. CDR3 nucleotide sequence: TGTGCCAGCTCACCAGACGTCAGCTCCTACGAGCAGTACTTC. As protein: CASSPDVSSYEQYF. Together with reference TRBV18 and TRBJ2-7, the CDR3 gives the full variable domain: NAGVMQNPRHLVRRRGQEARLRCSPMKGHSHVYWYRQLPEEGLKFMVYLQKENIIDESGMPKERFSAEFPKEGPSILRIQQVVRGDSAAYFCASSPDVSSYEQYFGPGTRLTVT.

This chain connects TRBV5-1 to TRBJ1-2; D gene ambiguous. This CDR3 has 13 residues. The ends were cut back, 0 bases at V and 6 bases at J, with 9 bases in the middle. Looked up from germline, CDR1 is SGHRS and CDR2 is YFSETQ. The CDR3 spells CASSLAEGHGYTF. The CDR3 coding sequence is TGCGCCAGCAGCTTGGCCGAAGGACATGGCTACACCTTC.

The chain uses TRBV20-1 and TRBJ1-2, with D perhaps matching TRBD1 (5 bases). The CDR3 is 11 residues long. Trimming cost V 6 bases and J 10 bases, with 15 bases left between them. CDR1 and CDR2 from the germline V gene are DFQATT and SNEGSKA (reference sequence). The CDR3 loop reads CSAKTGLYYTF. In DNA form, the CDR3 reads TGCAGTGCGAAAACAGGCTTATACTACACCTTC.

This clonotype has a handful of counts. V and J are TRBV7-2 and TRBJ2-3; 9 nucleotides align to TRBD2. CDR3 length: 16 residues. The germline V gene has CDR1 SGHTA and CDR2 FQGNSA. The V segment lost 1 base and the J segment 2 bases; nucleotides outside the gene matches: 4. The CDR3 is CASSLGGGRATDTQYF. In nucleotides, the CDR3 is TGTGCCAGCAGCTTAGGGGGCGGGAGGGCCACAGATACGCAGTATTTT.

CDR3 nucleotides: TGTGCCAGCAGTGTACAGGGACTCTACGAGCAGTACTTC. Amino acid sequence: CASSVQGLYEQYF. The V gene is TRBV25-1, the J gene TRBJ2-7; the D call may be TRBD1 or TRBD2 (6 bases each). From germline, CDR1 is MGHDK and CDR2 SYGVNS. The length of the CDR3 is 13 residues. Trimming took off 4 bases at V and 3 bases at J, with 10 bases between the two ends.

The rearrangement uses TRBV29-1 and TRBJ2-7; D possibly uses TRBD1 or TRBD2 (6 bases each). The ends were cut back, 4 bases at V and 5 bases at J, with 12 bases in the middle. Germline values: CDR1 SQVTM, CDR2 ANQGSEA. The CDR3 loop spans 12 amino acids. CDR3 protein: CSVGRGAHEQYF. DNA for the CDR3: TGCAGCGTTGGGAGGGGGGCCCACGAGCAGTACTTC.

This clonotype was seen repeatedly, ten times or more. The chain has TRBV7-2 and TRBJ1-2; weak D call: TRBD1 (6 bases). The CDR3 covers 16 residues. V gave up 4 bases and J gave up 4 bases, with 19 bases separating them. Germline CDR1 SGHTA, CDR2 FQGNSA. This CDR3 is CASSSLPTGGGYGYTF. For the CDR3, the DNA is TGTGCCAGCAGCTCTCTTCCGACAGGAGGTGGCTATGGCTACACCTTC.

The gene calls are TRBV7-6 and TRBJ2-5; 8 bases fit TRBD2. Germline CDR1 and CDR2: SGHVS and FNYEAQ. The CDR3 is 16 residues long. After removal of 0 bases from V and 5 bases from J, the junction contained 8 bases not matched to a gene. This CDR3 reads CASSLARLASQETQYF. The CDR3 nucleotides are TGTGCCAGCAGCTTAGCCCGACTAGCGTCCCAGGAGACCCAGTACTTC.

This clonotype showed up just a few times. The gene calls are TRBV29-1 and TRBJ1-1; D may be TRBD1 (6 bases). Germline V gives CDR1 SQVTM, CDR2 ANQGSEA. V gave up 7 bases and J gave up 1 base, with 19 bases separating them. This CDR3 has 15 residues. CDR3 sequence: CSARPGQPKNTEAFF. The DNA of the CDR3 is TGCAGCGCTCGGCCGGGACAACCAAAGAACACTGAAGCTTTCTTT.

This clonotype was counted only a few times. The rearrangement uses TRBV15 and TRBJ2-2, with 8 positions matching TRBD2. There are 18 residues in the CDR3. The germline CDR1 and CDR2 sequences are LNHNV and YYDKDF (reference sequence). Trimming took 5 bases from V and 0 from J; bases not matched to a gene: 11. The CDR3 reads CATSSLKARGANTGELFF. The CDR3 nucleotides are TGTGCCACCAGCTCCCTTAAGGCGCGGGGGGCGAACACCGGGGAGCTGTTTTTT.

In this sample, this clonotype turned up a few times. The CDR3 DNA is TGTGCCAGCAGTAACCGGGGTGCCGGTGGCTACACCTTC. It codes for CASSNRGAGGYTF. The genes are TRBV6-1 and TRBJ1-2; D uncertain. The CDR3 loop spans 13 amino acids. The ends were cut back, 5 bases at V and 7 bases at J, with 14 bases in the middle. Germline V CDR1 and CDR2: MNHNS, SASEGT.

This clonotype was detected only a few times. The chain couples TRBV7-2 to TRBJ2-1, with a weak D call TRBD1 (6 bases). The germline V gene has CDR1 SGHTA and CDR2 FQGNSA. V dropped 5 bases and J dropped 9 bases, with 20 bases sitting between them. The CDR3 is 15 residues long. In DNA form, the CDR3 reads TGTGCCAGCAGCAACAGGGTTCTGCATTCGGGTGAGCAGTTCTTC. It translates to CASSNRVLHSGEQFF.

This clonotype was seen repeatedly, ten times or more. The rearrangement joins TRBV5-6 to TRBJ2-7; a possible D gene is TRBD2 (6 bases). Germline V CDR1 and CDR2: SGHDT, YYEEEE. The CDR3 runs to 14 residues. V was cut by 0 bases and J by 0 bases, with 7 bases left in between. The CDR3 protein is CASSLAGASYEQYF. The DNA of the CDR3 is TGTGCCAGCAGCTTGGCGGGAGCCTCCTACGAGCAGTACTTC.

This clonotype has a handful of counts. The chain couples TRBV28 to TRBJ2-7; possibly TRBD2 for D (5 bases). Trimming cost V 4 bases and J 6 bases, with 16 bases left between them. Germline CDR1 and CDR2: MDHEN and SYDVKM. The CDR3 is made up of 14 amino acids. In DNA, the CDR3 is TGTGCCAGCAGTTCTCCTGCTCGGGGTACCGAGCAGTACTTC. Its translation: CASSSPARGTEQYF.

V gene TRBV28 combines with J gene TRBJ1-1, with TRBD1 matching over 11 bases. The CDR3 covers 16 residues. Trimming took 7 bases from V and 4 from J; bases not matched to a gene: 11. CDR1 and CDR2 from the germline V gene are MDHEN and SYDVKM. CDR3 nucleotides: TGTGCCAGCATAGGACAGGGGGCTTGGGGACGCACTGAAGCTTTCTTT. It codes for CASIGQGAWGRTEAFF.

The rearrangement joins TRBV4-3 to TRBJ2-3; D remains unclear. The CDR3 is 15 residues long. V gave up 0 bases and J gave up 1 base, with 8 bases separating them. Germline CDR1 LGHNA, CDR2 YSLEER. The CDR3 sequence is CASSQDDRGTDTQYF. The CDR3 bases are TGCGCCAGCAGCCAAGATGATCGGGGCACAGATACGCAGTATTTT.

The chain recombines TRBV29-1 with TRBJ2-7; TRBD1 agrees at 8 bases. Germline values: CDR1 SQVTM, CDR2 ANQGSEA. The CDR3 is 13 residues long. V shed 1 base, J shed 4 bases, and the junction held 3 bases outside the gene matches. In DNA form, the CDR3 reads TGCAGCGTTGAAGCCCGACAGGGGTACGAGCAGTACTTC. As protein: CSVEARQGYEQYF.

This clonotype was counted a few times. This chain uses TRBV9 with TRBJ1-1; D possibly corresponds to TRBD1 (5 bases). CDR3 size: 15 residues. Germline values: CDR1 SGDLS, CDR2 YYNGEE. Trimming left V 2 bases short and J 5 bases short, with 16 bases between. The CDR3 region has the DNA TGTGCCAGCAGCGTCGGTCCAGGGCTGGGGACTGAAGCTTTCTTT. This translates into CASSVGPGLGTEAFF.

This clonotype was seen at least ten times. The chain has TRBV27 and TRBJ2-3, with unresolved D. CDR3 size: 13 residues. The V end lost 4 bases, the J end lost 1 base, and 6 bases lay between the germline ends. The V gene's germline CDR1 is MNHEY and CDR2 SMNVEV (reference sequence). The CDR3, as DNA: TGTGCCAGCAGTTCGCCTGGCACAGATACGCAGTATTTT. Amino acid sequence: CASSSPGTDTQYF.

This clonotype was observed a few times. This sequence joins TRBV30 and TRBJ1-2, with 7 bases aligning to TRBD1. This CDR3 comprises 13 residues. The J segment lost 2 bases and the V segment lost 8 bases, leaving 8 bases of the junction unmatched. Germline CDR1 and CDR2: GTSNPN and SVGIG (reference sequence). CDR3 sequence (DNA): TGTGCCGGGGAAGCAGGGGGAAACTATGGCTACACCTTC. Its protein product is CAGEAGGNYGYTF. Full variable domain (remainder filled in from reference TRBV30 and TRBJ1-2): SQTIHQWPATLVQPVGSPLSLECTVEGTSNPNLYWYRQAAGRGLQLLFYSVGIGQISSEVPQNLSASRPQDRQFILSSKKLLLSDSGFYLCAGEAGGNYGYTFGSGTRLTVV.